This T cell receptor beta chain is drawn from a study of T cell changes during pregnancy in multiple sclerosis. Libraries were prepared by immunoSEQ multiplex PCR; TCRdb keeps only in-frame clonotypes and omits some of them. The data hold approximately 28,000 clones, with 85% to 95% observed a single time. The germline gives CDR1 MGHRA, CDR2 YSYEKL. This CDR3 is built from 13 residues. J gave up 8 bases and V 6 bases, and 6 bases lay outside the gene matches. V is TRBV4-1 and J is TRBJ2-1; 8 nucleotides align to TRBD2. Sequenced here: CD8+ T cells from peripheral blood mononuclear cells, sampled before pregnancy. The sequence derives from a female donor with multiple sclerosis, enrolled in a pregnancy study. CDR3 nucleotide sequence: TGCGCCAGCAGTCTCCCGGGGGGGTATGAGCAGTTCTTC. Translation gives CASSLPGGYEQFF.